The entry that follows covers one T cell receptor (beta chain) sequence. The sample originates from a study of blood T cell repertoires in COVID-19. At the level of the study: The study drew acute and convalescent COVID-19 samples from the United States, Italy and Spain. PBMCs, B-cell-depleted T cells, or T cells provided the cDNA or gDNA that made up the material.

Germline V gene lookup returns CDR1 SGHNT and CDR2 YYREEE (reference sequence). V lost 4 bases to trimming and J lost 7 bases, with 14 bases between them. The CDR3 extends over 13 amino acids. Study processing details: Scientists estimated how many nucleated cells there were by amplifying reference gene primers. The assay was immunoSEQ multiplex PCR, and TCRdb's table has in-frame clones only and misses some. The DNA gave D and trimming, while V, J and clone size come from that table. Among 180,000 or so clones listed, roughly 82% were seen once. The TCR sequence derives from a woman in her seventies with acute or convalescent COVID-19. Sequenced material: peripheral blood. The chain uses TRBV5-4 and TRBJ1-1; D gene uncertain. Here the CDR3 DNA reads TGTGCCAGCAGCGTGGGGAGAGGAGGTGAAGCTTTCTTT. Translation: CASSVGRGGEAFF.